Each of the 11 T cell receptor beta chains below was sequenced from the same sample in a study of post-analysis software for immune sequencing data. Overall study results and limits: Five or six TRBV segments were significantly more frequent in patients than in controls. TRBV5-6, TRBV5-1 and TRBV20-1 were among these segments.

Their antigens remain unidentified. TCR beta libraries were prepared from cDNA with unique molecular identifiers. One entry per CDR3 protein results from TCRdb running MiXCR on the PCR reads. Here the sample spans about 500,000 distinct CDR3 sequences, roughly 45% being singletons. The sample was blood. The receptors shown here come from a girl under 18 with multiple sclerosis.

The rearrangement uses TRBV28 and TRBJ2-7, with TRBD2 matching over 11 bases. The end of the DNA aligns better with TRBJ2-4, so the J call may be wrong. Per germline, CDR1 MDHEN and CDR2 SYDVKM. The CDR3 has 15 residues. CDR3 sequence (DNA): TGTGCCAGCAGCCGTAGCGGGAGGGGTCAAAACATTCAGTACTTC. This sequence encodes CASSRSGRGQNIQYF.

The V call is TRBV7-6, the J call TRBJ2-7; 10 nucleotides line up with TRBD1. Unmatched junction bases numbered 7, after V lost 4 bases and J lost 4 bases. The CDR3 covers 15 residues. CDR1 SGHVS and CDR2 FNYEAQ come from the germline V gene. As DNA, the CDR3 is TGTGCCAGCAGCTCGAAGACAGGGGGCGGGTACGAGCAGTACTTC. This gives the protein CASSSKTGGGYEQYF.

The J gene is TRBJ2-7, the V gene TRBV12-3 or TRBV12-4, with a weak D call TRBD1 (5 bases). The CDR3 is made up of 13 amino acids. The germline V and J ends were trimmed by 4 bases and 6 bases, with 13 bases remaining between them. CDR3 sequence (DNA): TGTGCCAGCAGTTCGTACCAGGGATCCGAGCAGTACTTC. This sequence encodes CASSSYQGSEQYF.

The chain recombines TRBV20-1 with TRBJ2-7; 7 nucleotides align to TRBD1. With V trimmed by 7 bases and J by 0 bases, 12 bases remained unmatched. Germline CDR1 reads DFQATT; CDR2 reads SNEGSKA (reference sequence). The CDR3 runs to 15 residues. The CDR3 sequence is CSVTDRVEGSYEQYF. The CDR3 bases are TGCAGTGTTACAGACAGGGTCGAGGGCTCCTACGAGCAGTACTTC.

Only a few counts were recorded for this clonotype. The V call is TRBV24-1, the J call TRBJ2-6; D might be TRBD1 (6 bases). The CDR3 runs to 17 residues. V lost 4 bases and J lost 0, with 12 bases in between. From germline, CDR1 is KGHDR and CDR2 SFDVKD. The CDR3 region is CATSDPGVLSGANVLTF. CDR3 coding DNA: TGTGCCACCAGTGACCCAGGGGTCCTCTCTGGGGCCAACGTCCTGACTTTC.

The rearrangement joins TRBV3-1 to TRBJ1-1; a weak D match, TRBD1 (5 bases). Germline V CDR1 and CDR2: LGHDT, YNNKEL (reference sequence). The CDR3 sequence is 15 residues long. Trimming took off 0 bases at V and 7 bases at J, with 15 bases between the two ends. CDR3 sequence reads: CASSQDSTAAGEAFF. CDR3 in DNA: TGTGCCAGCAGCCAAGATTCGACAGCGGCGGGTGAAGCTTTCTTT.

This clonotype was recorded once. The chain has TRBV5-1 and TRBJ2-3; D is tentatively TRBD1 or TRBD2 (5 bases each). The CDR3 consists of 14 residues. The germline V gene has CDR1 SGHRS and CDR2 YFSETQ. The V end lost 5 bases, the J end lost 4 bases, and 14 bases lay between the germline ends. CDR3 nucleotides: TGCGCCAGCAGAGGGGACCGATTACCAGATACGCAGTATTTT. The encoded protein is CASRGDRLPDTQYF.

This clonotype was observed a handful of times. The chain is built from TRBV29-1 and TRBJ2-5; no firm D call. Germline V gene sequence: CDR1 SQVTM, CDR2 ANQGSEA. V dropped 2 bases and J dropped 5 bases, with 12 bases sitting between them. The CDR3 has 13 amino acids. The CDR3 here is CSVERVISETQYF. CDR3 sequence (DNA): TGCAGCGTTGAACGAGTTATTTCGGAGACCCAGTACTTC.

The chain is built from TRBV12-3 or TRBV12-4 and TRBJ2-3; D is perhaps TRBD1 (5 bases). CDR3 size: 11 residues. Trimming stripped 5 bases from V and 10 bases from J, with 10 bases between. For the CDR3, the DNA is TGTGCCAGCAGTCCACAGGCTGCGCAGTATTTT. It specifies CASSPQAAQYF.

The gene calls are TRBV15 and TRBJ2-4; D uncertain. Near its end, the DNA agrees better with TRBJ2-7, so the J call may be wrong. Per the germline V gene, CDR1 is LNHNV and CDR2 is YYDKDF (reference sequence). This CDR3 spans 13 amino acids. CDR3 amino acids: CATSPHPVSEQYF. The CDR3 DNA sequence: TGTGCCACCAGCCCCCACCCAGTGAGCGAGCAGTACTTC.

The chain combines TRBV5-1 with TRBJ2-3, with D unclear. This CDR3 has 15 amino acids. V was trimmed by 2 bases and J by 2 bases, leaving 12 bases between them. Germline V CDR1 and CDR2: SGHRS, YFSETQ. The CDR3 DNA sequence: TGCGCCAGCAGCTTAGACGGGCAGTCCACAGATACGCAGTATTTT. Translated: CASSLDGQSTDTQYF.